The clone carrying this TCR beta chain was found a few times. Antigen specificity is unknown. This sample is part of a study of CD8 T cells in ankylosing spondylitis. Study results and caveats: Disease-associated clones were reportedly significantly overrepresented in matched ankylosing spondylitis synovial fluid. Prior literature has documented some motif variants in synovial fluid and blood from reactive arthritis. Typical of ankylosing spondylitis blood, it appeared, was a TCR beta motif of under 10 highly homologous variants.

The CDR3 is made up of 12 amino acids. V gave up 4 bases and J gave up 2 bases, with 5 bases separating them. Germline CDR1 is LNHDA and CDR2 is SQIVND (reference sequence). Construction of TCR beta libraries was performed using quantitative 5'-RACE with molecular barcodes. TCRdb re-called the 5' RACE reads through MiXCR, storing one row per CDR3 protein. In the table there are fewer than 750,000 distinct CDR3 sequences, 15% to 20% of which are singletons. J is TRBJ1-2 and V is TRBV19; D not resolved. Sequencing was carried out using blood, either unsorted or a sorted T cell fraction (not recorded which). This receptor was taken from a male donor with ankylosing spondylitis. The CDR3 sequence: CASSKFNYGYTF. CDR3 DNA: TGTGCCAGTAGTAAATTCAACTATGGCTACACCTTC.